This T cell receptor beta chain emerged from a study of T cells in Graves' hyperthyroidism and ophthalmopathy. Findings and caveats of the study: Most thyroid-expanded clonotypes above 0.001 were also found in blood. Progression to ophthalmopathy was predicted a median of approximately 6.4 months early.

Researchers took RNA transcripts and amplified the TCR beta CDR3 regions from them. An initial round of RT-PCR targeting the TCR CDR3 relied on the HTBI primer set. Each CDR3 protein gets one entry after TCRdb re-called the multiplex PCR reads with MiXCR. The sample holds 300,000 to 500,000 distinct CDR3 sequences; around 15% are singletons and the top ten take around 28%. This clonotype was counted ten times or more. Its cognate antigen is unknown. In making diagnoses, clinical symptoms, serum thyroxine and TRAb, thyroid ultrasound and orbital computed tomography were all used. Extraction of PBMCs used more than 8.5 ml of fresh peripheral blood. CDR3 length equals 15 residues. CDR1 is ENHRY and CDR2 is SYGVKD in the germline V gene. Losses at the gene ends were 3 bases for V and 6 bases for J; bases not matched to a gene: 8.

The sequenced sample consisted of blood. This clonotype was sampled from a man between 45 and 60 years old with Graves' ophthalmopathy. The chain recombines TRBV10-3 with TRBJ2-5; TRBD2 matches 9 bases. The CDR3 DNA is TGTGCCATCAGTGATGGTAGCGGGAGTGTCAAGACCCAGTACTTC. Its protein is CAISDGSGSVKTQYF.